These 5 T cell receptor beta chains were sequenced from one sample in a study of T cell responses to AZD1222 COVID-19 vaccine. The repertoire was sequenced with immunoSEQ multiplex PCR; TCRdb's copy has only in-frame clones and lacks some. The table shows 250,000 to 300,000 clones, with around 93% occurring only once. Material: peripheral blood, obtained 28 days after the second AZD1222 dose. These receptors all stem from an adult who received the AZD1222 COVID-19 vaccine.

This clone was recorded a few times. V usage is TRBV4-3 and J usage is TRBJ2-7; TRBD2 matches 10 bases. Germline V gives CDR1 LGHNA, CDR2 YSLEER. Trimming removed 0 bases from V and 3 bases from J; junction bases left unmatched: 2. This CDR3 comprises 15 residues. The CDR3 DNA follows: TGCGCCAGCAGCCAAGAGATAGCGGGAGGCTACGAGCAGTACTTC. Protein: CASSQEIAGGYEQYF.

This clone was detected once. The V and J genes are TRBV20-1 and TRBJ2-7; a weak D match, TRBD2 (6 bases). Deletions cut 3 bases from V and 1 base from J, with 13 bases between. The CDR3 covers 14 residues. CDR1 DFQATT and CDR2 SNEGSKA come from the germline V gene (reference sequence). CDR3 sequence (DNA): TGCAGTGCTAGTCCCCTAGCGACTTCCTACGAGCAGTACTTC. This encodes CSASPLATSYEQYF.

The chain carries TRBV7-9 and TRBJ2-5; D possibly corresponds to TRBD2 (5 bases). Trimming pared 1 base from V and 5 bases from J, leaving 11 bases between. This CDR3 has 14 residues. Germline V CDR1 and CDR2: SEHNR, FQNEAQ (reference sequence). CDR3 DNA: TGTGCCAGCAGCTTAGGAGGGCTCCGGGAGACCCAGTACTTC. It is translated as CASSLGGLRETQYF. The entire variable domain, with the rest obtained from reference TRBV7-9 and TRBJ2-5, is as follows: DTGVSQNPRHKITKRGQNVTFRCDPISEHNRLYWYRQTLGQGPEFLTYFQNEAQLEKSRLLSDRFSAERPKGSFSTLEIQRTEQGDSAMYLCASSLGGLRETQYFGPGTRLLVL.

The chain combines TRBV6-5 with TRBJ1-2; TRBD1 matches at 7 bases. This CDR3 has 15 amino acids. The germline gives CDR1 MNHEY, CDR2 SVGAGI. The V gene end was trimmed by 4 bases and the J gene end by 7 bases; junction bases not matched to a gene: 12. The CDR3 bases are TGTGCCAGCAGTTCCGGGACAGAAAGGATCGGTGGCTACACCTTC. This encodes CASSSGTERIGGYTF.

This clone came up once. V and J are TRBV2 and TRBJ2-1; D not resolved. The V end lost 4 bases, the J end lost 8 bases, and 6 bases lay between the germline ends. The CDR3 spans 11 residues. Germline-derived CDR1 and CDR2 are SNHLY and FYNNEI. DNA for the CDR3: TGTGCCAGCAGTGTGGTCGATGAGCAGTTCTTC. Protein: CASSVVDEQFF.